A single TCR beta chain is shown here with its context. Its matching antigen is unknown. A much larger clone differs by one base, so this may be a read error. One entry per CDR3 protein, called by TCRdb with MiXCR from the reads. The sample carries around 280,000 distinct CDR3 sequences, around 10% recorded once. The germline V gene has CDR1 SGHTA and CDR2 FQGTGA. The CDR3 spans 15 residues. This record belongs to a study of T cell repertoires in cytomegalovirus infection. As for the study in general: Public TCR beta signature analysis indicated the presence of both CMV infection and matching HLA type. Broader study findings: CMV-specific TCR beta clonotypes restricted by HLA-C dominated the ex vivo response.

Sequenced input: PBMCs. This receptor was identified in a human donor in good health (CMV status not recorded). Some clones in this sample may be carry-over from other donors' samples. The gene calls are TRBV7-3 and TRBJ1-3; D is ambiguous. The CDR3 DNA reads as TGTGCCAGCAGCTATTACACCGACTCTGGAAACACCATATTTTTT. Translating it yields CASSYYTDSGNTIFF.